A single sample is the source of the 3 T cell receptor beta chains below, sequenced in a study of blood T cell repertoires in COVID-19. Method: immunoSEQ multiplex PCR; TCRdb's copy keeps in-frame clones and lacks some. The table lists approximately 75,000 clones, 84% of them singletons. The sequenced sample consisted of peripheral blood. These receptors were taken from a woman in her 50s with acute or convalescent COVID-19.

V is TRBV7-9 and J is TRBJ1-3; D is unclear. The CDR3 totals 15 residues. Trimming removed 5 bases at V and 4 bases at J, with 15 bases between. Germline assignment: CDR1 SEHNR and CDR2 FQNEAQ (reference sequence). The chain's CDR3 is CASSPPRGGGNTIYF. The CDR3 DNA sequence: TGTGCCAGCAGCCCCCCCCGAGGTGGAGGAAACACCATATATTTT.

The genes are TRBV6-5 and TRBJ1-5; 7 bases fit TRBD1. The CDR3 is 15 amino acids. J was trimmed by 2 bases and V by 8 bases; bases with no gene match: 9. CDR1 MNHEY and CDR2 SVGAGI come from the germline V gene. The DNA of the CDR3 is TGTGCCAGCCTCCAGGGGGAACTTGGCAATCAGCCCCAGCATTTT. This codes for CASLQGELGNQPQHF.

This chain connects TRBV6-5 to TRBJ1-6; D not certain. V lost 0 bases and J lost 10, with 13 bases in between. This CDR3 comprises 15 residues. CDR1 is MNHEY and CDR2 is SVGAGI in the germline V gene. The CDR3 DNA is TGTGCCAGCAGTTACTCTGAAGAGAGCTACTCACCCCTCCACTTT. Translation: CASSYSEESYSPLHF.